This TCR beta chain was recovered during a study of T cell repertoires in cytomegalovirus infection. The wider study: Through public TCR beta signatures, both CMV infection and matching HLA type were indicated.

Study outcomes and limitations: Individuals carrying CMV plus the relevant HLA were identified by cumulative frequency of public TCR beta families.

A note on this clonotype: Its target is not known.

TCRdb used MiXCR to reprocess the reads, holding one entry per CDR3 protein. The sample holds approximately 500,000 distinct CDR3 sequences; approximately 11% are singletons and the top ten take roughly a tenth. This clonotype originated in a human donor in good health (CMV status not recorded). Some clones in this sample may be carry-over from other donors' samples. Sequences were obtained from PBMCs.

In DNA, the CDR3 is TGTGCCAGCAGCTTTAACACACAAGAGACCCAGTACTTC. It yields the protein CASSFNTQETQYF. The chain carries TRBV11-3 and TRBJ2-5; D gene uncertain. There are 13 residues in the CDR3. Between the trimmed V and J ends, which lost 3 bases and 2 bases, there was a span of 7 bases. Germline V CDR1 and CDR2: SGHNT, YENEEA. Based on the CDR3 plus reference TRBV11-3 and TRBJ2-5, the full variable domain is EAGVVQSPRYKIIEKKQPVAFWCNPISGHNTLYWYLQNLGQGPELLIRYENEEAVDDSQLPKDRFSAERLKGVDSTLKIQPAELGDSAVYLCASSFNTQETQYFGPGTRLLVL.